The 13 T cell receptor beta chains below all came from one sample that was sequenced in a study of beta chain features in type 1 diabetes. The isolated RNA, all of it, was reverse transcribed, so expressed TCRB transcripts were what got sequenced. Assay used: immunoSEQ multiplex PCR; TCRdb lists only in-frame clones, some missing. There are over 700,000 clones in the sample; 15% to 20% occur only once, and about 0.02% lies in the top ten. Sequencing was carried out using naive CD4+ T cells from blood. These receptors came from a woman between 18 and 29 years old in good health.

This clone was seen more than once but under ten times. CDR3 coding DNA: TGTGCCAGCAAGAGACAGGGGATTCAGAACACTGAAGCTTTCTTT. It codes for CASKRQGIQNTEAFF. J is TRBJ1-1 and V is TRBV16; the match to TRBD1 covers 8 bases. V was clipped by 7 bases and J by 1 base; unmatched bases: 8. This CDR3 has 15 residues. Germline lookup yields CDR1 KGHSY and CDR2 FQNENV.

This clone turned up a few times. The rearrangement links TRBV7-3 to TRBJ2-1; D gene uncertain. This CDR3 is 12 amino acids long. Between the trimmed V and J ends, which lost 6 bases and 6 bases, there was a span of 9 bases. Germline CDR1 is SGHTA and CDR2 is FQGTGA. CDR3 in DNA: TGTGCCAGCAGTGGCTTAGGCAATGAGCAGTTCTTC. Its protein product is CASSGLGNEQFF.

The chain has TRBV4-3 and TRBJ2-1, with 10 bases aligning to TRBD2. The CDR3 covers 17 residues. The germline gives CDR1 LGHNA, CDR2 YSLEER. The junction had 11 bases not matched to a gene; V was cut back by 1 base and J by 8 bases. The CDR3: CASSQVGMASGSDEQFF. The DNA for the CDR3 is TGCGCCAGCAGCCAAGTGGGTATGGCTAGCGGGAGCGATGAGCAGTTCTTC.

This clone came up a few times. The rearrangement uses TRBV5-1 and TRBJ2-7; 9 nucleotides line up with TRBD2. Germline CDR1 and CDR2: SGHRS and YFSETQ. The CDR3 spans 14 residues. After removal of 4 bases from V and 0 bases from J, the junction contained 2 bases not matched to a gene. The CDR3 nucleotides read TGCGCCAGCAGCGCGCGGGAGGGCTCCTACGAGCAGTACTTC. It codes for CASSAREGSYEQYF.

The chain carries TRBV19 and TRBJ2-3; 8 bases are a match to TRBD2. Unmatched junction bases numbered 9, after V lost 1 base and J lost 6 bases. The CDR3 contains 16 residues. In germline, CDR1 is LNHDA, CDR2 SQIVND (reference sequence). The CDR3 is CASSIGNGLARDTQYF. The CDR3 bases are TGTGCCAGTAGTATAGGGAACGGACTAGCACGGGATACGCAGTATTTT.

For this clone: Distinct nucleotide sequences in the sample also encode this CDR3. The V call is TRBV15, the J call TRBJ2-3; D ambiguous. This CDR3 region has 14 residues. Germline CDR1 is LNHNV and CDR2 is YYDKDF (reference sequence). The V end was cut by 5 bases, the J end by 1 base, with 10 bases between. The DNA of the CDR3 is TGTGCCACCAGCCCCCATCGGGGCACAGATACGCAGTATTTT. Protein: CATSPHRGTDTQYF.

This clone has more than one count but fewer than ten. The chain employs TRBV29-1 and TRBJ2-1, with D maybe TRBD1 (6 bases). Germline assignment: CDR1 SQVTM and CDR2 ANQGSEA. V was clipped by 7 bases and J by 0 bases, with 13 bases between them. The CDR3 consists of 14 residues. The CDR3 loop is CSGHRVFSYNEQFF. The CDR3 DNA is TGCAGCGGCCACAGGGTGTTCTCCTACAATGAGCAGTTCTTC.

In the case of this clone: The sample carries other DNA sequences with the same CDR3. The genes are TRBV28 and TRBJ1-2; D possibly corresponds to TRBD1 (6 bases). V lost 6 bases and J 4 bases, leaving 12 bases between the germline ends. CDR1 MDHEN and CDR2 SYDVKM come from the germline V gene. This CDR3 spans 13 amino acids. CDR3 nucleotides: TGTGCCAGCAGGGAACAGGGTACCTATGGCTACACCTTC. Its protein product is CASREQGTYGYTF.

The rearrangement joins TRBV4-2 to TRBJ1-1; D is unresolved. The germline gives CDR1 LGHNA, CDR2 YNFKEQ. V lost 1 base, J lost 10 bases, and 10 bases lay in between. This CDR3 contains 12 residues. The CDR3 loop reads CASSQASAGAFF. CDR3 sequence (DNA): TGTGCCAGCAGCCAAGCTTCCGCGGGAGCTTTCTTT.

The chain uses TRBV6-1 and TRBJ2-7; 11 positions agree with TRBD2. The CDR3 spans 13 residues. The V gene end was trimmed by 9 bases and the J gene end by 4 bases; junction bases not matched to a gene: 5. Germline CDR1 is MNHNS and CDR2 is SASEGT. The CDR3 bases are TGTGCCAGTCTAGCGGGAGGAGGTTACGAGCAGTACTTC. This translates into CASLAGGGYEQYF.

V is TRBV4-2 and J is TRBJ2-2; possibly TRBD1 or TRBD2 for D (5 bases each). V lost 4 bases and J 2 bases, leaving 11 bases between the germline ends. The V gene's germline CDR1 is LGHNA and CDR2 YNFKEQ. The CDR3 is 15 amino acids. This CDR3 reads CASSRDVGNTGELFF. CDR3 bases: TGTGCCAGCAGCCGGGACGTGGGTAACACCGGGGAGCTGTTTTTT.

This clone was seen a handful of times. This CDR3 reads CASSLRGVAGELFF. Here the CDR3 DNA reads TGTGCCAGCAGTTTAAGGGGGGTGGCCGGGGAGCTGTTTTTT. The J gene is TRBJ2-2, the V gene TRBV27; D assignment may be TRBD1 or TRBD2 (6 bases each). V gave up 2 bases and J gave up 6 bases, with 10 bases separating them. The V gene's germline CDR1 is MNHEY and CDR2 SMNVEV (reference sequence). The CDR3 totals 14 residues.

This clone was detected only a few times. This sequence joins TRBV28 and TRBJ2-1; 7 positions match TRBD2. The CDR3 length is 14 residues. The V and J ends lost 4 bases and 8 bases, in that order; junction bases with no gene match: 8. Germline CDR1 reads MDHEN; CDR2 reads SYDVKM. The CDR3 spells CASSSGGSMDEQFF. In DNA form, the CDR3 reads TGTGCCAGCAGTTCTGGCGGGAGTATGGATGAGCAGTTCTTC.